The 30 T cell receptor beta chains in this list originate from one sample, sequenced in a study of identical twins. TCRdb itself ran the 5' RACE reads through MiXCR, one entry per CDR3 protein. The top ten hold 0.44% of the sample, which has approximately 500,000 distinct CDR3 sequences, nearly 15% seen once. These same records also appear under a second study, on yellow fever vaccine responses in identical twins.

The specimen sequenced was CD4+ T cells sorted from blood. These receptor sequences come from a woman between 18 and 29 years old in good health.

This clonotype was detected ten times or more. V and J are TRBV4-2 and TRBJ2-1; 10 nucleotides match TRBD1. Trimming took 0 bases from V and 9 from J; bases not matched to a gene: 8. The CDR3 has 16 residues. CDR1 is LGHNA, CDR2 YNFKEQ, per germline. The CDR3 here is CASSQDGTGAGSEQFF. In nucleotides, the CDR3 is TGTGCCAGCAGCCAAGACGGGACAGGGGCGGGAAGTGAGCAGTTCTTC.

The CDR3 protein is CATRRGPYNEQFF. DNA of the CDR3: TGTGCCACCCGAAGAGGACCATACAATGAGCAGTTCTTC. V is TRBV6-1 and J is TRBJ2-1; D unresolved. The germline V gene has CDR1 MNHNS and CDR2 SASEGT. Between the trimmed V and J ends, which lost 10 bases and 4 bases, there was a span of 14 bases. The CDR3 runs to 13 residues.

This clonotype was recorded many times. The CDR3 sequence is CASSLGGGHQETQYF. The CDR3 DNA reads as TGCGCCAGCAGCTTGGGTGGGGGCCATCAAGAGACCCAGTACTTC. The chain employs TRBV5-1 and TRBJ2-5; TRBD1 might be the D (6 bases). With 0 bases removed from V and 2 bases from J, the gap between germline ends came to 11 bases. The CDR3 length is 15 residues. CDR1 is SGHRS and CDR2 is YFSETQ in the germline V gene.

This clonotype was found many times. The V and J genes are TRBV5-1 and TRBJ1-1; D is perhaps TRBD1 (6 bases). This CDR3 comprises 12 residues. Germline V gene lookup returns CDR1 SGHRS and CDR2 YFSETQ. V gave up 4 bases and J gave up 4 bases, with 8 bases separating them. The CDR3: CASSMTGTEAFF. In DNA form, the CDR3 reads TGCGCCAGCAGCATGACAGGCACTGAAGCTTTCTTT.

This clonotype appeared many times. The J gene is TRBJ2-1, the V gene TRBV3-1; D could derive from TRBD1 or TRBD2 (5 bases each). The germline V gene has CDR1 LGHDT and CDR2 YNNKEL (reference sequence). CDR3 length equals 21 residues. Trimming pared 0 bases from V and 6 bases from J, leaving 30 bases between. As DNA, the CDR3 is TGTGCCAGCAGCCAAGAGGCGCGGTCGGGGCGAACAGGTTTGAGGGGCAATGAGCAGTTCTTC. This translates into CASSQEARSGRTGLRGNEQFF.

V usage is TRBV12-3 or TRBV12-4 and J usage is TRBJ2-3; D perhaps matches TRBD1 (6 bases). Trimming took 3 bases from V and 0 from J, leaving 10 bases between them. This CDR3 is built from 15 residues. CDR3 in DNA: TGTGCCAGCAGTTTGAGTCAGGGGAGCACAGATACGCAGTATTTT. It specifies CASSLSQGSTDTQYF.

The chain employs TRBV3-1 and TRBJ2-3, with a weak D call TRBD1 (6 bases). The V gene's germline CDR1 is LGHDT and CDR2 YNNKEL (reference sequence). Trimming stripped 5 bases from V and 4 bases from J, with 16 bases between. The CDR3 is 15 amino acids. CDR3 sequence (DNA): TGTGCCAGCAGCTCCCGGGACACCCGATCAGATACGCAGTATTTT. It specifies CASSSRDTRSDTQYF.

This clonotype was seen a handful of times. The V and J genes are TRBV28 and TRBJ2-2, with TRBD2 as a possible D gene (5 bases). Germline V CDR1 and CDR2: MDHEN, SYDVKM. V dropped 7 bases and J dropped 3 bases, with 21 bases sitting between them. This CDR3 spans 17 amino acids. CDR3 in amino acids: CASIPSGRSGYTGELFF. CDR3 nucleotide sequence: TGTGCCAGCATTCCTTCGGGTAGAAGCGGCTACACCGGGGAGCTGTTTTTT.

This clonotype was found a few times. This chain uses TRBV10-3 with TRBJ2-3; TRBD2 matches at 7 bases. The junction had 15 bases not matched to a gene; V was cut back by 6 bases and J by 6 bases. This CDR3 has 16 amino acids. Per the germline V gene, CDR1 is ENHRY and CDR2 is SYGVKD. CDR3 protein: CAISSREATGMDTQYF. As DNA, the CDR3 is TGTGCCATCAGCTCACGGGAGGCAACTGGGATGGATACGCAGTATTTT.

V and J are TRBV10-3 and TRBJ1-1, with D uncertain. The germline V and J ends were trimmed by 3 bases and 5 bases, with 7 bases remaining between them. The CDR3 length is 12 residues. Germline V CDR1 and CDR2: ENHRY, SYGVKD. The CDR3 DNA is TGTGCCATCAGTGACGGGTTTACTGAAGCTTTCTTT. Translated, it gives CAISDGFTEAFF.

V is TRBV5-1 and J is TRBJ2-1, with TRBD2 matching over 12 bases. This CDR3 spans 18 amino acids. CDR1 and CDR2 from the germline V gene are SGHRS and YFSETQ. V dropped 2 bases and J dropped 1; count of bases not matched to a gene: 7. CDR3 in DNA: TGCGCCAGCAGCTTCGGACTAGCGGGAATAGGATCCTACAATGAGCAGTTCTTC. Protein product: CASSFGLAGIGSYNEQFF.

The V gene is TRBV4-2, the J gene TRBJ2-3; 15 bases align to TRBD2. There are 21 residues in the CDR3. Germline CDR1 is LGHNA and CDR2 is YNFKEQ. Germline trimming cut 3 bases from V and 2 bases from J; bases unmatched to any gene: 15. In nucleotides, the CDR3 is TGTGCCAGCAGCCACGAACCGCCCGGGACTAGCGGGGGGCGCCTCACAGATACGCAGTATTTT. It specifies CASSHEPPGTSGGRLTDTQYF.

This clonotype showed up just a few times. This chain connects TRBV5-1 to TRBJ2-2; TRBD1 matches 9 bases. This CDR3 spans 19 amino acids. Germline CDR1 and CDR2: SGHRS and YFSETQ. The ends lost 1 base at V and 2 bases at J; junction bases unmatched: 12. DNA of the CDR3: TGCGCCAGCAGCTTGTATAGGACAGGGGAATTGCGAAACACCGGGGAGCTGTTTTTT. Protein product: CASSLYRTGELRNTGELFF.

This clonotype was picked up a small number of times. The rearrangement uses TRBV19 and TRBJ2-7; no clear D. Germline V lookup: CDR1 LNHDA, CDR2 SQIVND (reference sequence). The CDR3 sequence is 13 residues long. The V end lost 1 base, the J end lost 2 bases, and 6 bases lay between the germline ends. The CDR3 DNA is TGTGCCAGTAGTATAGGCCAGCCCTACGAGCAGTACTTC. The encoded protein is CASSIGQPYEQYF.

This chain's CDR3 is CASSFLAGPAYEQYF. Here the CDR3 DNA reads TGTGCCAGCAGCTTTCTAGCGGGACCCGCCTACGAGCAGTACTTC. The gene calls are TRBV11-3 and TRBJ2-7, with 9 positions matching TRBD2. J lost 2 bases, V lost 3 bases, and 5 bases had no gene match. CDR3 length: 15 amino acids. Germline V gene data show CDR1 as SGHNT and CDR2 as YENEEA.

V gene TRBV10-2 combines with J gene TRBJ2-2, with D possibly matching TRBD2 (5 bases). The V end lost 8 bases, the J end lost 3 bases, and 13 bases lay between the germline ends. There are 14 residues in the CDR3. Germline CDR1 and CDR2: WSHSY and SAAADI. The chain's CDR3 is CASRISSHTGELFF. In DNA form, the CDR3 reads TGCGCCAGCCGGATCTCTAGCCACACCGGGGAGCTGTTTTTT.

This clonotype has a handful of counts. The chain is built from TRBV25-1 and TRBJ1-5, with a tentative D call TRBD1 (5 bases). The CDR3 extends over 13 amino acids. Trimming cost V 6 bases and J 3 bases, with 9 bases left between them. Germline lookup yields CDR1 MGHDK and CDR2 SYGVNS. CDR3 amino acids: CASRSGHNQPQHF. CDR3 sequence (DNA): TGTGCCAGCAGGTCAGGACACAATCAGCCCCAGCATTTT.

The rearrangement links TRBV10-3 to TRBJ2-5; 14 bases match TRBD2. J gave up 4 bases and V 10 bases, and 5 bases lay outside the gene matches. The CDR3 runs 14 residues. The germline V gene encodes CDR1 ENHRY and CDR2 SYGVKD. CDR3 nucleotide sequence: TGTGCCAGCCGACTAGCGGGGGGGGGAGAGACCCAGTACTTC. Its protein product is CASRLAGGGETQYF.

There are a few counts of this clonotype. The genes are TRBV12-3 or TRBV12-4 and TRBJ1-1; weak D call: TRBD1 (5 bases). V dropped 8 bases and J dropped 1 base, with 11 bases sitting between them. This CDR3 has 13 amino acids. The CDR3 spells CASRRQRNTEAFF. DNA of the CDR3: TGTGCCAGCCGGAGACAGCGGAACACTGAAGCTTTCTTT.

DNA for the CDR3: TGTGCCAGCACCCCACTCGGACAGGGGGTTACAGATACGCAGTATTTT. This encodes CASTPLGQGVTDTQYF. The chain joins TRBV2 to TRBJ2-3; 10 positions agree with TRBD1. V was pared by 7 bases and J by 3 bases, with 10 bases of the junction left unmatched. The CDR3 consists of 16 residues. Germline-derived CDR1 and CDR2 are SNHLY and FYNNEI.

This chain connects TRBV15 to TRBJ2-5, with 9 bases identical to TRBD2. The J segment lost 4 bases and the V segment lost 3 bases, leaving 6 bases of the junction unmatched. Germline loops: CDR1 LNHNV, CDR2 YYDKDF (reference sequence). The CDR3 length is 15 residues. The CDR3 sequence is CATSSLSAGGETQYF. The DNA for the CDR3 is TGTGCCACCAGCAGCCTCTCAGCGGGAGGAGAGACCCAGTACTTC. The whole variable domain, filled in from reference TRBV15 and TRBJ2-5, reads DAMVIQNPRYQVTQFGKPVTLSCSQTLNHNVMYWYQQKSSQAPKLLFHYYDKDFNNEADTPDNFQSRRPNTSFCFLDIRSPGLGDTAMYLCATSSLSAGGETQYFGPGTRLLVL.

In this sample, this clonotype turned up a few times. The chain links TRBV5-1 to TRBJ2-2; 13 nucleotides match TRBD2. The CDR3 covers 17 residues. V was clipped by 2 bases and J by 5 bases; unmatched bases: 6. Germline values: CDR1 SGHRS, CDR2 YFSETQ. The chain's CDR3 is CASSFTGTSGTTGELFF. The CDR3 DNA sequence: TGCGCCAGCAGCTTTACCGGGACTAGCGGGACTACCGGGGAGCTGTTTTTT.

There are many counts of this clonotype. The V and J genes are TRBV2 and TRBJ2-4; 10 bases match TRBD1. The germline V gene has CDR1 SNHLY and CDR2 FYNNEI. The ends lost 7 bases at V and 9 bases at J; junction bases unmatched: 3. The length of the CDR3 is 12 residues. CDR3 amino acids: CASMRTGGIQYF. In DNA, the CDR3 is TGTGCCAGCATGAGGACAGGGGGCATTCAGTACTTC.

This clonotype was seen a single time. The chain combines TRBV24-1 with TRBJ2-3; 8 positions match TRBD2. CDR1 is KGHDR and CDR2 is SFDVKD in the germline V gene. The CDR3 is 15 amino acids. Trimming at V came to 5 bases and at J to 3 bases, leaving 6 bases not matched to a gene. CDR3 DNA sequence: TGTGCCACCAGTGCCCGGGGGGGGTCGACAGATACGCAGTATTTT. Amino acid sequence: CATSARGGSTDTQYF.

This clonotype was picked up a small number of times. The chain uses TRBV28 and TRBJ2-7; no clear D gene. The V end lost 3 bases, the J end lost 4 bases, and 13 bases lay between the germline ends. The CDR3 runs to 14 residues. Germline-derived CDR1 and CDR2 are MDHEN and SYDVKM. The CDR3 DNA reads as TGTGCCAGCAGTTTGGGTAGTCCTTTATACGAGCAGTACTTC. This sequence encodes CASSLGSPLYEQYF. Supplemented by reference TRBV28 and TRBJ2-7, the full variable domain reads DVKVTQSSRYLVKRTGEKVFLECVQDMDHENMFWYRQDPGLGLRLIYFSYDVKMKEKGDIPEGYSVSREKKERFSLILESASTNQTSMYLCASSLGSPLYEQYFGPGTRLTVT.

This clonotype occurred a few times. The chain is built from TRBV5-1 and TRBJ1-1, with D perhaps TRBD1 (5 bases). This CDR3 has 13 residues. Germline V gene lookup returns CDR1 SGHRS and CDR2 YFSETQ. Trimming took off 4 bases at V and 8 bases at J, with 15 bases between the two ends. CDR3 DNA sequence: TGCGCCAGCAGCCTCGGGGGGGGTCGGGAAGCTTTCTTT. Translating gives CASSLGGGREAFF.

A few counts support this clonotype. CDR3: CASSQWRQVPKTQYF. In DNA form, the CDR3 reads TGCGCCAGCAGCCAATGGCGACAGGTCCCGAAAACGCAGTATTTT. The genes are TRBV4-1 and TRBJ2-3; a possible D gene is TRBD1 (6 bases). Germline-derived CDR1 and CDR2 are MGHRA and YSYEKL. V lost 2 bases, J lost 9 bases, and 18 bases lay in between. CDR3 length: 15 amino acids.

This clonotype was counted a few times. V and J are TRBV24-1 and TRBJ1-5; D is unresolved. The germline V gene has CDR1 KGHDR and CDR2 SFDVKD. V dropped 2 bases and J dropped 6 bases, with 7 bases sitting between them. CDR3 length: 13 residues. CDR3 in DNA: TGTGCCACCAGTGATTCATACGGTCAGCCCCAGCATTTT. This gives the protein CATSDSYGQPQHF.

In this sample, this clonotype turned up once. The chain uses TRBV19 and TRBJ2-7; D is unresolved. Germline V CDR1 and CDR2: LNHDA, SQIVND (reference sequence). Between the trimmed V and J ends, which lost 7 bases and 7 bases, there was a span of 11 bases. The length of the CDR3 is 11 residues. CDR3 in amino acids: CASTSSTEQYF. CDR3 nucleotide sequence: TGTGCCAGTACTTCGTCCACGGAGCAGTACTTC.

This clonotype has more than one count but fewer than ten. The chain combines TRBV10-2 with TRBJ2-7, with D perhaps assigned TRBD1 or TRBD2 (6 bases each). Germline V gene lookup returns CDR1 WSHSY and CDR2 SAAADI. This CDR3 has 16 residues. Trimming stripped 4 bases from V and 6 bases from J, with 22 bases between. This chain's CDR3 is CASSVGGGRLDGEQYF. The CDR3, as DNA: TGCGCCAGCAGTGTAGGAGGGGGTCGGTTAGACGGCGAGCAGTACTTC.